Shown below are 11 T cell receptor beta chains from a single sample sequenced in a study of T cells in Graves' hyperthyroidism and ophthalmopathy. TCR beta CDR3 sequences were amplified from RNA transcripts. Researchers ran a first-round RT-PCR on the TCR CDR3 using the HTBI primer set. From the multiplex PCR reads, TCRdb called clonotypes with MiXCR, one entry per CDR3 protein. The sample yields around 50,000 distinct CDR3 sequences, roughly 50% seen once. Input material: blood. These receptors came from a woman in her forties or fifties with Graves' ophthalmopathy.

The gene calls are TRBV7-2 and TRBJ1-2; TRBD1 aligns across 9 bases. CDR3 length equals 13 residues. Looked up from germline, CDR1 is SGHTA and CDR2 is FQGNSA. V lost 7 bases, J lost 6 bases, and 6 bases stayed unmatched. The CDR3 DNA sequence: TGTGCCAGCAAGCCCCGGGACAGGGATGGCTACACCTTC. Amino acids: CASKPRDRDGYTF.

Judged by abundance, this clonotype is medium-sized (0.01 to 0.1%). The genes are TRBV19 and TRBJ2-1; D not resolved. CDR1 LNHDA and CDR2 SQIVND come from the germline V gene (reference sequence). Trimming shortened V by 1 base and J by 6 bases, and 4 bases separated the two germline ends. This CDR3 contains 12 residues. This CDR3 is CASSIVGNEQFF. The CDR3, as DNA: TGTGCCAGTAGTATAGTAGGCAATGAGCAGTTCTTC.

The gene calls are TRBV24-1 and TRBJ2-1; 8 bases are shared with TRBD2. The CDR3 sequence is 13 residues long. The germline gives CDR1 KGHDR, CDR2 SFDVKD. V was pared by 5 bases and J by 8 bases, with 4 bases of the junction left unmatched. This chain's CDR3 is CATSAGGRDEQFF. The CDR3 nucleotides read TGTGCCACCAGTGCGGGGGGGCGGGATGAGCAGTTCTTC.

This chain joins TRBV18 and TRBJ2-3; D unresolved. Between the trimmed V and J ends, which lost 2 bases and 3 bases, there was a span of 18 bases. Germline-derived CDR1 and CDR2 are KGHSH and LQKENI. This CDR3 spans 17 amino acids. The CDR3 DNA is TGTGCCAGCTCACCAGATCGAGTGGGCAGGCCGACAGATACGCAGTATTTT. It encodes CASSPDRVGRPTDTQYF.

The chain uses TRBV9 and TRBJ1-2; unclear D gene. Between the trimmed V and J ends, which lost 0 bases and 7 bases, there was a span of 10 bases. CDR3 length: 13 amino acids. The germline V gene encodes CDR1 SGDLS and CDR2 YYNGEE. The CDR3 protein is CASSVGPRGGYTF. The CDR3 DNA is TGTGCCAGCAGCGTAGGTCCCCGGGGTGGCTACACCTTC.

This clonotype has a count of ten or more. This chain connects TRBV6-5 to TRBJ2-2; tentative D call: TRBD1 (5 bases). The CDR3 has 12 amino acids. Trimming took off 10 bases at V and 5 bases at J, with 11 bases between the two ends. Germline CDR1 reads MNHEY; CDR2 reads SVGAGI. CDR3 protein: CATRTRTGELFF. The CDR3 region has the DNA TGTGCCACCCGGACAAGGACCGGGGAGCTGTTTTTT.

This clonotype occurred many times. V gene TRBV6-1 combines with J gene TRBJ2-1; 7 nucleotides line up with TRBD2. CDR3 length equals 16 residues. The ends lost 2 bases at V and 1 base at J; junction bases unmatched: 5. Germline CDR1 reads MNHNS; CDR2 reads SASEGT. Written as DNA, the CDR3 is TGTGCCAGCAGTGAACTCGGCGGGAGTTCCTACAATGAGCAGTTCTTC. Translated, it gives CASSELGGSSYNEQFF.

Written as DNA, the CDR3 is TGTGCCAGCAGTGAATATAAAGACGGTTACCAAGAGACCCAGTACTTC. This codes for CASSEYKDGYQETQYF. The V gene is TRBV25-1, the J gene TRBJ2-5; D ambiguous. The CDR3 is 16 amino acids. Trimming stripped 0 bases from V and 0 bases from J, with 11 bases between. From germline, CDR1 is MGHDK and CDR2 SYGVNS.

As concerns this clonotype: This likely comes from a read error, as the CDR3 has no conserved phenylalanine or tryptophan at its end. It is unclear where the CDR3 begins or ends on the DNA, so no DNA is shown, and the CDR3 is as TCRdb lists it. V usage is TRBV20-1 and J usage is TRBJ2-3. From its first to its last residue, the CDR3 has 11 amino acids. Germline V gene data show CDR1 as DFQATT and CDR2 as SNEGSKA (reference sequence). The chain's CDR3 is CSATFTDTEYY.

The CDR3 here is CATSSRGSGVDYGYTF. As DNA, the CDR3 is TGTGCCACCAGCAGTAGGGGGTCAGGGGTGGACTATGGCTACACCTTC. The V and J genes are TRBV15 and TRBJ1-2; tentative D call: TRBD1 (6 bases). Trimming pared 3 bases from V and 3 bases from J, leaving 17 bases between. The CDR3 loop spans 16 amino acids. Germline CDR1 and CDR2: LNHNV and YYDKDF (reference sequence).

CDR3 in amino acids: CASSKRSATNEKLFF. CDR3 sequence (DNA): TGTGCCAGTAGCAAGAGGAGTGCAACTAATGAAAAACTGTTTTTT. This sequence joins TRBV19 and TRBJ1-4, with no clear D. The CDR3 has 15 residues. Germline CDR1 and CDR2: LNHDA and SQIVND (reference sequence). V was pared by 6 bases and J by 0 bases, with 11 bases between.